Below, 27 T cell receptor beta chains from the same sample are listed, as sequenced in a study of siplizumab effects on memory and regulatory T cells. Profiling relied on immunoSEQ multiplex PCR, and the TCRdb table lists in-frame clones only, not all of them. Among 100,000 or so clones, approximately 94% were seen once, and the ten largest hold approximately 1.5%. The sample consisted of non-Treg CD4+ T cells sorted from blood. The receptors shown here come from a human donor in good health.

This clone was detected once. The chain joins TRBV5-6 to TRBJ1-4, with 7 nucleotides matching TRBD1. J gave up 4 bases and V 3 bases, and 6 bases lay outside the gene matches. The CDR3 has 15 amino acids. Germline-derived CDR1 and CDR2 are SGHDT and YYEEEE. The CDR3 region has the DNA TGTGCCAGCAGCTACAACAGGGGTATTAATGAAAAACTGTTTTTT. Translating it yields CASSYNRGINEKLFF.

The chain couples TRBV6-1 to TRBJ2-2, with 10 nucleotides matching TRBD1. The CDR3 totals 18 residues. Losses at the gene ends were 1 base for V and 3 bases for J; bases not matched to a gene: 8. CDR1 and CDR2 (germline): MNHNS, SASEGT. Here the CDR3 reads CASSEGSMGQGHTGELFF. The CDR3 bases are TGTGCCAGCAGTGAAGGGTCAATGGGACAGGGGCACACCGGGGAGCTGTTTTTT.

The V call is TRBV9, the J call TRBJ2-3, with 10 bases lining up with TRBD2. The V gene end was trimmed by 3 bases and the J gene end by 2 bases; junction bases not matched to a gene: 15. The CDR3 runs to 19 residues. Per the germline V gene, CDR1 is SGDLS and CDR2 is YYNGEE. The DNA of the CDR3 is TGTGCCAGCAGCGAGGGACTAGCGTCTTTCATATCGATCACAGATACGCAGTATTTT. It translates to CASSEGLASFISITDTQYF.

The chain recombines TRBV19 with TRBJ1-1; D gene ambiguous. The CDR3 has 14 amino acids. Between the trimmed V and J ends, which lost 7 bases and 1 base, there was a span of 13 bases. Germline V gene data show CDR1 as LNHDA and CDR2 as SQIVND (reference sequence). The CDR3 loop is CASTGWEENTEAFF. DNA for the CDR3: TGTGCCAGTACTGGGTGGGAGGAGAACACTGAAGCTTTCTTT.

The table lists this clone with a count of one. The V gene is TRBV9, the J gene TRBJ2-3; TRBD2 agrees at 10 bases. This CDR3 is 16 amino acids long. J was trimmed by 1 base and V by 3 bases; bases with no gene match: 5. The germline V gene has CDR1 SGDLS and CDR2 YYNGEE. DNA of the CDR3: TGTGCCAGCAGCGCTCGTGGGACTAGCGGCACAGATACGCAGTATTTT. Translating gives CASSARGTSGTDTQYF. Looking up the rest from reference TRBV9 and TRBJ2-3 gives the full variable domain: DSGVTQTPKHLITATGQRVTLRCSPRSGDLSVYWYQQSLDQGLQFLIQYYNGEERAKGNILERFSAQQFPDLHSELNLSSLELGDSALYFCASSARGTSGTDTQYFGPGTRLTVL.

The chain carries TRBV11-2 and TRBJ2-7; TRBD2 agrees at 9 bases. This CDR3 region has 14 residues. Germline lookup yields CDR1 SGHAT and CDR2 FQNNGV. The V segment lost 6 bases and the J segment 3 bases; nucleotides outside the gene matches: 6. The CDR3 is CASRKTSGSYEQYF. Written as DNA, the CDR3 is TGTGCCAGCAGGAAGACTAGCGGAAGCTACGAGCAGTACTTC.

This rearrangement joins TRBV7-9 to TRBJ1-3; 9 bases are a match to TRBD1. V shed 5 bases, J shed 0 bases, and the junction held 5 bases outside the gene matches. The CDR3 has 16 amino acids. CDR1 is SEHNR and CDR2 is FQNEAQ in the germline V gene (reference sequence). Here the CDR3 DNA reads TGTGCCAGCAGCGGTGGGACAGGGCTCTCTGGAAACACCATATATTTT. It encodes CASSGGTGLSGNTIYF.

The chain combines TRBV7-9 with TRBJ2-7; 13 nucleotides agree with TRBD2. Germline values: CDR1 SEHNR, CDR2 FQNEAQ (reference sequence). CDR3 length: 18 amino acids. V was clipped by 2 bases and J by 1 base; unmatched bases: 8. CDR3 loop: CASSLSAGLAGSSYEQYF. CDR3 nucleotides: TGTGCCAGCAGCTTAAGTGCGGGACTAGCGGGATCTTCCTACGAGCAGTACTTC. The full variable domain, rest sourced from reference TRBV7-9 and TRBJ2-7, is DTGVSQNPRHKITKRGQNVTFRCDPISEHNRLYWYRQTLGQGPEFLTYFQNEAQLEKSRLLSDRFSAERPKGSFSTLEIQRTEQGDSAMYLCASSLSAGLAGSSYEQYFGPGTRLTVT.

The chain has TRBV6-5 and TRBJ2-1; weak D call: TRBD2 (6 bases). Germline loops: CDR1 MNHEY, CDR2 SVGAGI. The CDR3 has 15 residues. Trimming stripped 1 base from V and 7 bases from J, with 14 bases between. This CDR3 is CASSYYRRGRNEQFF. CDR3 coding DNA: TGTGCCAGCAGTTACTACCGGAGGGGTCGTAATGAGCAGTTCTTC.

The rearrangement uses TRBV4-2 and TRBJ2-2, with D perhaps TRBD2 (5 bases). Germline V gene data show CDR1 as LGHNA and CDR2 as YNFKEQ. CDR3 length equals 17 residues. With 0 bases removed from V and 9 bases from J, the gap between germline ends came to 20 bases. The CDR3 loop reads CASSQDKVGENMRELFF. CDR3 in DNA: TGTGCCAGCAGCCAAGATAAGGTGGGAGAAAACATGAGGGAGCTGTTTTTT.

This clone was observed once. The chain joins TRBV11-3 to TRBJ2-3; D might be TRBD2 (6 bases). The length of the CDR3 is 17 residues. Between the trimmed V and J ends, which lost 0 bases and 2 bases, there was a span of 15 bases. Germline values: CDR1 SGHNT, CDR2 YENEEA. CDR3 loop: CASSLDGGIGATDTQYF. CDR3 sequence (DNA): TGTGCCAGCAGCTTAGATGGGGGGATCGGGGCCACAGATACGCAGTATTTT. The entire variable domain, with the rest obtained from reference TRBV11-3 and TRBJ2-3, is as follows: EAGVVQSPRYKIIEKKQPVAFWCNPISGHNTLYWYLQNLGQGPELLIRYENEEAVDDSQLPKDRFSAERLKGVDSTLKIQPAELGDSAVYLCASSLDGGIGATDTQYFGPGTRLTVL.

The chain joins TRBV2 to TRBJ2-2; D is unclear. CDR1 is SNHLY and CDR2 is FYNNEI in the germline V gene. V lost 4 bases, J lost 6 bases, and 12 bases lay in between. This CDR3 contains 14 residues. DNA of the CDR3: TGTGCCAGCAGTGCCATTGCGGTGGCCGGGGAGCTGTTTTTT. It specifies CASSAIAVAGELFF. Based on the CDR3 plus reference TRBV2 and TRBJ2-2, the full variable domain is EPEVTQTPSHQVTQMGQEVILRCVPISNHLYFYWYRQILGQKVEFLVSFYNNEISEKSEIFDDQFSVERPDGSNFTLKIRSTKLEDSAMYFCASSAIAVAGELFFGEGSRLTVL.

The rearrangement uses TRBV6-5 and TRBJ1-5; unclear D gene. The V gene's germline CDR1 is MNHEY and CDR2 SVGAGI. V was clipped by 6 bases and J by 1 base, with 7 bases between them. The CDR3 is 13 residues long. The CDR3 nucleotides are TGTGCCAGCAGGAAGGGAAGCAATCAGCCCCAGCATTTT. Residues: CASRKGSNQPQHF.

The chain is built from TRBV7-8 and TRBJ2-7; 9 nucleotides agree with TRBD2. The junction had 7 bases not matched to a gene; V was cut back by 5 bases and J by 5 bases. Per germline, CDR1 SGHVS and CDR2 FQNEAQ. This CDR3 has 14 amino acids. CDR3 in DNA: TGTGCCAGCAGCGTCGGGACTAGCATCCACGAGCAGTACTTC. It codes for CASSVGTSIHEQYF.

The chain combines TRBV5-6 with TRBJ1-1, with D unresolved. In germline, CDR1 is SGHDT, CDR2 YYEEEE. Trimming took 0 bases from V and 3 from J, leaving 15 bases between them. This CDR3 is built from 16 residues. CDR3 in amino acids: CASSLGSGGIYTEAFF. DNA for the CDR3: TGTGCCAGCAGCTTGGGATCTGGAGGGATTTACACTGAAGCTTTCTTT.

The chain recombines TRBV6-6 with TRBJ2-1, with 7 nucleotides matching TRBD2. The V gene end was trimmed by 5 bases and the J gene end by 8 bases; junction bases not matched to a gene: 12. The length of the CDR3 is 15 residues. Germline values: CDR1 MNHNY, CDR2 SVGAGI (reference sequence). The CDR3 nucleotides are TGTGCCAGCAGTCGACTTGTATCGGGGAGGGATGAGCAGTTCTTC. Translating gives CASSRLVSGRDEQFF.

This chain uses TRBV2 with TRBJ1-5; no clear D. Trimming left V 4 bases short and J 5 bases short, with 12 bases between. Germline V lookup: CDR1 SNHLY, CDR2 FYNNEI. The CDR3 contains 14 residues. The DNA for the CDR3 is TGTGCCAGCAGTGCCGATCGGGCTTATCAGCCCCAGCATTTT. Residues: CASSADRAYQPQHF.

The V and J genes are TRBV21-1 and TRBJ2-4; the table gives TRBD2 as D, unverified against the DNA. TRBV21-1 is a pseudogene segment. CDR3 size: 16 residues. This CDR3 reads CASSRSHREGKNIQYF. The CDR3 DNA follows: TGTGCCAGCAGCCGATCACACCGTGAGGGCAAAAACATTCAGTACTTC.

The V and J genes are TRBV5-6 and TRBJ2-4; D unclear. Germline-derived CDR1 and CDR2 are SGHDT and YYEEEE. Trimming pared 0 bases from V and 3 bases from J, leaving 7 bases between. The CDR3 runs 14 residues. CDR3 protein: CASSLDSGKNIQYF. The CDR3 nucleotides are TGTGCCAGCAGCTTGGACAGTGGCAAAAACATTCAGTACTTC. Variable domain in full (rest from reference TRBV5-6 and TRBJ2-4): DAGVTQSPTHLIKTRGQQVTLRCSPKSGHDTVSWYQQALGQGPQFIFQYYEEEERQRGNFPDRFSGHQFPNYSSELNVNALLLGDSALYLCASSLDSGKNIQYFGAGTRLSVL.

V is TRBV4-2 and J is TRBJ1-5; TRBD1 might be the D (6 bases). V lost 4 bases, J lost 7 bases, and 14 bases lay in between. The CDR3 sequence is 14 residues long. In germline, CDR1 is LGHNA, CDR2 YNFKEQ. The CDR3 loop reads CASSPITGIQPQHF. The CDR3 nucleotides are TGTGCCAGCAGCCCAATAACAGGGATCCAGCCCCAGCATTTT.

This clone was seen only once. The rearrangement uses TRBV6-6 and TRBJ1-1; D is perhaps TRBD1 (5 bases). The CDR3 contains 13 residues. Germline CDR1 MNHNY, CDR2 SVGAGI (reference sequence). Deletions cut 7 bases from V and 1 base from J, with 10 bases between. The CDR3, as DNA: TGTGCCAGCAATTCGCAGGGGAACACTGAAGCTTTCTTT. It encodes CASNSQGNTEAFF.

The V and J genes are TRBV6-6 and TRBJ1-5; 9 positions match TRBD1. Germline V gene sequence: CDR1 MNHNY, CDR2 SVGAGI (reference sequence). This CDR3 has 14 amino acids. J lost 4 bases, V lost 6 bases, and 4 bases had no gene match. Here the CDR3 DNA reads TGTGCCAGCAGCTACAGGGGGCATAATCAGCCCCAGCATTTT. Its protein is CASSYRGHNQPQHF.

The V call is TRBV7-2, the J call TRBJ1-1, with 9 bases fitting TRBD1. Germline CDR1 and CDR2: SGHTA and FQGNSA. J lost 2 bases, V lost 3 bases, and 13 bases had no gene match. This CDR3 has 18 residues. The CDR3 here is CASSFRTPGQGFNTEAFF. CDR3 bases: TGTGCCAGCAGCTTTAGAACCCCGGGACAGGGATTTAACACTGAAGCTTTCTTT.

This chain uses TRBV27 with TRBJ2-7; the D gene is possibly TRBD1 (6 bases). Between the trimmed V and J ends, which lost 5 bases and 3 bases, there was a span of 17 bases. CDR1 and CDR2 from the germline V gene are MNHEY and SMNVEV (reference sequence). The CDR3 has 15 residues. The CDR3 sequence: CASSPTRAGVYEQYF. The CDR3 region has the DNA TGTGCCAGCAGTCCTACGCGGGCAGGGGTCTACGAGCAGTACTTC.

This CDR3 is CAISVLAGEETQYF. CDR3 in DNA: TGTGCCATCAGTGTCTTGGCGGGAGAAGAGACCCAGTACTTC. The chain couples TRBV10-3 to TRBJ2-5; 7 nucleotides align to TRBD2. Germline CDR1 ENHRY, CDR2 SYGVKD. Trimming took 4 bases from V and 3 from J; bases not matched to a gene: 5. This CDR3 is 14 amino acids long.

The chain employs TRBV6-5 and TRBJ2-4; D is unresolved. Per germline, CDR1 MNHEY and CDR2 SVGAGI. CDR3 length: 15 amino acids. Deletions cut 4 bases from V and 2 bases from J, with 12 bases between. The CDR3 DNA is TGTGCCAGCAGTTTGCGAATTGGGACCAAAAACATTCAGTACTTC. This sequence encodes CASSLRIGTKNIQYF.

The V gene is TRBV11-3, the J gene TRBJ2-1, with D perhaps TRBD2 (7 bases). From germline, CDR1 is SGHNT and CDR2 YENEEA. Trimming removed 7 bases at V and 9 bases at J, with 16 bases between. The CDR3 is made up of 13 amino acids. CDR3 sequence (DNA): TGTGCCAGCAACCTGGGGGGGGCCGGTGAGCAGTTCTTC. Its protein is CASNLGGAGEQFF.